This T cell receptor beta chain stems from a study of cytomegalovirus exposure and HLA in healthy donors. General study findings and limits: A highly shared variant cluster was judged a likely technical artifact. According to a later analysis, most TCR beta chains associated with CMV appeared HLA-restricted.

Both 60 Vbeta primers and 13 Jbeta primers went into the PCR. Sequencing used immunoSEQ multiplex PCR; TCRdb keeps in-frame clones, though not all of them. The sample has 130,000 to 150,000 clones; roughly 78% are singletons. The length of the CDR3 is 15 residues. Germline lookup yields CDR1 MDHEN and CDR2 SYDVKM. V dropped 5 bases and J dropped 2 bases, with 16 bases sitting between them. As concerns this clone: The antigen is not known.

The gene calls are TRBV28 and TRBJ2-7; D is unclear. Sequencing used PBMCs. The sequence was collected from a man in his thirties or forties in good health and CMV-seronegative. CDR3 in amino acids: CASSPYRVTPYEQYF. CDR3 in DNA: TGTGCCAGCAGTCCCTACCGGGTTACCCCCTACGAGCAGTACTTC.